A selection of T cell receptor beta chains follows, all from one sample in a study of persistence of HIV-infected CD4 T cells. For these TCRs, the target antigens are not known. The assay was immunoSEQ multiplex PCR, and TCRdb's table has in-frame clones only and misses some. The sample comprises approximately 40,000 clones, approximately 80% of which are singletons, and approximately 15% rests with the top ten. Sample: CD4+ T cells sorted from PBMCs after roughly 18-hour stimulation, taken from a patient who received antiretroviral therapy. Every receptor here comes from an adult man with HIV who was CMV-seropositive. The CDR3 runs from the conserved cysteine through the conserved F or W. The D gene is left open where the match is weak. Rows may omit the clone size; those that give it use once, few, many or a size class.

size,D,V,J,CDR3,DNA
NA,NA,TRBV7-2,TRBJ2-1,CASSSPAEGFGLEQFF,TGTGCCAGCAGCTCTCCAGCGGAAGGTTTCGGTTTAGAGCAGTTCTTC
NA,NA,TRBV5-5,TRBJ1-3,CASSQGPLSGNTIYF,TGTGCCAGCAGCCAGGGCCCCTTAAGTGGAAACACCATATATTTT
NA,TRBD2,TRBV25-1,TRBJ2-5,CASSEAGLVGETQYF,TGTGCCAGCAGTGAAGCGGGACTAGTAGGTGAGACCCAGTACTTC
NA,NA,TRBV14,TRBJ1-1,CASSPFVNTEAFF,TGTGCCAGCAGCCCATTTGTGAACACTGAAGCTTTCTTT
NA,NA,TRBV10-3,TRBJ2-1,CAISAGASYNEQFF,TGTGCCATCAGTGCGGGGGCCTCCTACAATGAGCAGTTCTTC
NA,NA,TRBV30,TRBJ2-7,CASRYRASYEQYF,TGTGCCTCCCGATACAGGGCTTCCTACGAGCAGTACTTC
NA,TRBD2,TRBV10-1,TRBJ2-3,CASSEGWKGLAGGPMDTQYF,TGCGCCAGCAGTGAGGGCTGGAAAGGTCTAGCGGGGGGACCTATGGATACGCAGTATTTT
once,NA,TRBV7-2,TRBJ2-3,CASSLAFTSTDTQYF,TGTGCCAGCAGCTTAGCCTTTACTAGCACAGATACGCAGTATTTT
NA,NA,TRBV23-1,TRBJ1-4,CASSIPSIQGLTNEKLFF,TGCGCCAGCAGTATCCCCTCAATCCAGGGGCTCACTAATGAAAAACTGTTTTTT
few,NA,TRBV29-1,TRBJ1-1,CSARVATGTEAFF,TGCAGCGCCCGAGTCGCCACGGGGACTGAAGCTTTCTTT
few,TRBD1,TRBV19,TRBJ2-3,CASSMGQDTQYF,TGTGCCAGTAGTATGGGACAGGATACGCAGTATTTT
NA,NA,TRBV19,TRBJ2-6,CASSSYSGSGANVLTF,TGTGCCAGTAGTTCTTATAGCGGCTCTGGGGCCAACGTCCTGACTTTC
once,NA,TRBV12-3/TRBV12-4,TRBJ1-2,CASSQQSNYGYTF,TGTGCCAGCAGCCAACAGAGTAACTATGGCTACACCTTC
NA,NA,TRBV5-1,TRBJ2-2,CASGGQMNTGELFF,TGCGCCAGCGGCGGACAGATGAACACCGGGGAGCTGTTTTTT
NA,NA,TRBV29-1,TRBJ2-1,CSAETGRTNEQFF,TGCAGCGCCGAGACAGGGAGGACCAATGAGCAGTTCTTC
few,NA,TRBV6-5,TRBJ2-3,CASTRGTASTDTQYF,TGTGCCAGCACTCGGGGGACAGCTAGCACAGATACGCAGTATTTT
NA,TRBD2,TRBV7-8,TRBJ2-3,CASSSSLAGGLDTQYF,TGTGCCAGCAGCTCCTCACTAGCGGGAGGGTTAGATACGCAGTATTTT
NA,NA,TRBV6-5,TRBJ2-7,CASSYGRQVSSYEQYF,TGTGCCAGCAGTTACGGTCGACAGGTGAGCTCCTACGAGCAGTACTTC
NA,TRBD1,TRBV19,TRBJ2-1,CASSPRDRGLGEQFF,TGTGCCAGTAGTCCCCGGGACAGGGGGCTCGGTGAGCAGTTCTTC
NA,NA,TRBV3-1/TRBV3-2,TRBJ2-7,CASSQDWSSYEQYF,TGTGCCAGCAGCCAAGATTGGAGCTCCTACGAGCAGTACTTC
NA,NA,TRBV4-1,TRBJ1-1,CASSAEENTEAFF,TGCGCCAGCAGCGCTGAGGAGAACACTGAAGCTTTCTTT
NA,NA,TRBV14,TRBJ1-1,CASSQRQPTRTTEAFF,TGTGCCAGCAGCCAACGTCAGCCTACCCGGACCACTGAAGCTTTCTTT
few,NA,TRBV19,TRBJ2-2,CASSILETGNTGELFF,TGTGCCAGTAGTATCTTAGAGACAGGTAACACCGGGGAGCTGTTTTTT
few,TRBD1,TRBV7-2,TRBJ1-1,CASSFPTGGTTEAFF,TGTGCCAGCAGCTTCCCGACAGGGGGCACGACTGAAGCTTTCTTT
NA,NA,TRBV28,TRBJ1-1,CASSPGTMNTEAFF,TGTGCCAGCAGTCCCGGGACAATGAACACTGAAGCTTTCTTT
NA,NA,TRBV6-5,TRBJ1-5,CASSLGSNQPQHF,TGTGCCAGCTCTTTGGGTAGCAATCAGCCCCAGCATTTT
NA,NA,TRBV10-3,TRBJ1-2,CASRMGGYGYTF,TGTGCCTCCAGAATGGGGGGATACGGCTACACCTTC
NA,NA,TRBV10-3,TRBJ1-6,CAIRPEGNNSPLHF,TGTGCCATCAGACCCGAAGGGAACAATTCACCCCTCCACTTT
NA,NA,TRBV10-3,TRBJ2-1,CAISGQGRSSYNEQFF,TGTGCCATCAGTGGGCAGGGCCGGAGCTCCTACAATGAGCAGTTCTTC
NA,TRBD1,TRBV28,TRBJ1-2,CASSREATTGGSGYTF,TGTGCCAGCAGCCGAGAAGCCACGACAGGGGGTAGCGGCTACACCTTC
NA,NA,TRBV6-5,TRBJ2-7,CASRVLLSSEQYF,TGTGCCAGCAGGGTCCTGCTCTCCTCCGAGCAGTACTTC
NA,NA,TRBV3-1/TRBV3-2,TRBJ2-5,CASSQTETQYF,TGTGCCAGCAGCCAGACTGAGACCCAGTACTTC
NA,NA,TRBV9,TRBJ1-2,CASSVNSANYGYTF,TGTGCCAGCAGCGTAAATTCAGCTAACTATGGCTACACCTTC
NA,TRBD1,TRBV6-1,TRBJ2-7,CASGTGYEQYF,TGTGCCAGCGGGACAGGATACGAGCAGTACTTC
few,NA,TRBV6-5,TRBJ1-2,CASSWGRKYGYTF,TGTGCCAGCAGTTGGGGGAGAAAGTATGGCTACACCTTC
medium-sized,NA,TRBV30,TRBJ1-1,CAWQGNTEAFF,TGTGCCTGGCAAGGGAACACTGAAGCTTTCTTT
NA,NA,TRBV27,TRBJ2-2,CASSPIGRTNTGELFF,TGTGCCAGCAGCCCAATTGGACGGACCAACACCGGGGAGCTGTTTTTT
NA,NA,TRBV7-2,TRBJ1-1,CASSLDVGWGLNTEAFF,TGTGCCAGCAGCTTAGACGTAGGCTGGGGGCTTAACACTGAAGCTTTCTTT
once,TRBD1,TRBV19,TRBJ1-2,CASSRTGNGYTF,TGTGCCAGTAGTAGGACAGGGAACGGCTACACCTTC
NA,TRBD2,TRBV10-2,TRBJ2-5,CASGPGLAGGEETQYF,TGCGCCAGCGGTCCCGGACTAGCGGGAGGGGAAGAGACCCAGTACTTC
NA,NA,TRBV5-5,TRBJ2-1,CASSLGPTYNEQFF,TGTGCCAGCAGCTTGGGCCCCACTTACAATGAGCAGTTCTTC
few,TRBD1,TRBV6-2/TRBV6-3,TRBJ1-3,CASSRTGSRNTIYF,TGTGCCAGCAGCCGGACAGGGTCACGAAACACCATATATTTT
NA,NA,TRBV5-1,TRBJ1-5,CASSDVNQPQHF,TGCGCCAGCAGCGACGTAAATCAGCCCCAGCATTTT
NA,NA,TRBV28,TRBJ2-3,CASSLLADTQYF,TGTGCCAGCAGTTTACTGGCAGATACGCAGTATTTT